The clone carrying this T cell receptor beta chain has a single count. Its matching antigen is unknown. This specimen belongs to a study of blood T cells in healthy people across ages. For the study at large: Roughly one uniquely barcoded beta molecule per two T cells was captured.

The CDR3 spans 13 residues. The junction had 10 bases not matched to a gene; V was cut back by 8 bases and J by 9 bases. CDR1 and CDR2 (germline): MGHDK, SYGVNS. Study-level results: Older age coincided with a roughly linear decline in TCR beta diversity per million T cells.

It was with a sample-barcoded 5' primer and a J-beta primer mix that a second PCR of roughly 7 to 12 cycles was run. TCRdb reprocessed the 5' RACE reads via MiXCR and lists one record per CDR3 protein. Of roughly 570,000 distinct CDR3 sequences listed, about 26% are singletons. The TCR sequence derives from a woman in her 70s in good health. This sequence joins TRBV25-1 and TRBJ2-1; 7 bases are shared with TRBD2. The source material was blood. The CDR3: CASSGGGQGEQFF. The CDR3 coding sequence is TGTGCCAGCTCTGGCGGGGGTCAGGGTGAGCAGTTCTTC.